This T cell receptor (beta chain) was recovered during a study of blood T cells in healthy people across ages. Study findings and constraints: In the absence of known donor CMV status, changes in expanded clonotypes were possibly confounded.

The total RNA that was extracted per sample amounted to at least 5.5 micrograms. The authors ran a second PCR of about 7 to 12 cycles using a sample-barcoded 5' primer and a J-beta primer mix. Each CDR3 protein gets one entry after TCRdb re-called the 5' RACE reads with MiXCR. Of roughly 830,000 distinct CDR3 sequences listed, 62% are singletons. Germline V lookup: CDR1 PRHDT, CDR2 FYEKMQ (reference sequence). The CDR3 runs 16 residues. The V and J ends lost 4 bases and 4 bases respectively, with 20 bases between them. Note on this clonotype: Its matching antigen is unknown.

Sequenced input: blood. The chain carries TRBV13 and TRBJ2-7; no clear D. The source is a man aged 25 to 40 in good health. The CDR3 is CASSSDVGVFAYEQYF. DNA of the CDR3: TGTGCCAGCAGCTCTGATGTTGGGGTATTCGCTTACGAGCAGTACTTC.